These T cell receptor beta chains were read from a single sample in a study of shared clonotypes between healthy human individuals. Using immunoSEQ multiplex PCR, the repertoire was profiled, and TCRdb retains in-frame clones only, with some absent. The sample carries more than 400,000 clones, roughly 80% recorded once. The material sequenced was PBMCs. The receptors stem from a woman in her 40s in good health. Some clones in this sample may be carry-over from other donors' samples. The CDR3 runs from the conserved cysteine through the conserved F or W. Each record gives: J gene, clone size, V gene, D gene, CDR3 DNA, CDR3 protein. The D gene is left open where the match is weak. Only some rows state a clone size, as once, few, many or a class for expanded clones.

j_call: TRBJ2-7; clone_size: .; v_call: TRBV28; d_call: TRBD2; cdr3_nt: TGTGCCACCCAAGTGCTAGCGGGAGTCTCGGAGCAGTACTTC; cdr3_aa: CATQVLAGVSEQYF
j_call: TRBJ2-1; clone_size: .; v_call: TRBV7-9; d_call: TRBD2; cdr3_nt: TGTGCCAGCAGCCCTACAGGACTAGCGGGAGGTGGTGAGCAGTTCTTC; cdr3_aa: CASSPTGLAGGGEQFF
j_call: TRBJ1-6; clone_size: .; v_call: TRBV11-2; d_call: TRBD1; cdr3_nt: TGTGCCAGCAGCCGAACCCAGGGGGTGCCCCTCCACTTT; cdr3_aa: CASSRTQGVPLHF
j_call: TRBJ1-1; clone_size: .; v_call: TRBV28; d_call: TRBD1; cdr3_nt: TGTGCCAGCAGGGCCCTTAGACAGGGTGGAACTGAAGCTTTCTTT; cdr3_aa: CASRALRQGGTEAFF
j_call: TRBJ2-5; clone_size: .; v_call: TRBV7-9; d_call: TRBD1; cdr3_nt: TGTGCCAGCAGCGCCCAGACAGGGCTCCAAGAGACCCAGTACTTC; cdr3_aa: CASSAQTGLQETQYF
j_call: TRBJ2-2; clone_size: .; v_call: TRBV7-8; d_call: TRBD2; cdr3_nt: TGTGCCAGCAGTGTTAGGAGCGGGAGAGGCCCCGGGGAGCTGTTTTTT; cdr3_aa: CASSVRSGRGPGELFF
j_call: TRBJ2-7; clone_size: .; v_call: TRBV5-1; d_call: .; cdr3_nt: TGCGCCAGCAGCGGGGACTCCAGCTCCTACGAGCAGTACTTC; cdr3_aa: CASSGDSSSYEQYF
j_call: TRBJ1-1; clone_size: .; v_call: TRBV29-1; d_call: TRBD1; cdr3_nt: TGCAGCGTGATGCTCGGGACAGGGAGAACTGAAGCTTTCTTT; cdr3_aa: CSVMLGTGRTEAFF
j_call: TRBJ2-7; clone_size: few; v_call: TRBV28; d_call: TRBD2; cdr3_nt: TGTGCCAGCCGCAATAGCGGGAGAGGGTACGAGCAGTACTTC; cdr3_aa: CASRNSGRGYEQYF
j_call: TRBJ2-7; clone_size: .; v_call: TRBV7-9; d_call: TRBD2; cdr3_nt: TGTGCCAGCAGCCAAGTGTGGCGGGGGAGCTCCTACGAGCAGTACTTC; cdr3_aa: CASSQVWRGSSYEQYF
j_call: TRBJ1-1; clone_size: .; v_call: TRBV10-3; d_call: .; cdr3_nt: TGTGCCATCAAGGACGAGGGGACAAAGGCTGAAGCTTTCTTT; cdr3_aa: CAIKDEGTKAEAFF
j_call: TRBJ1-2; clone_size: .; v_call: TRBV5-1; d_call: TRBD1; cdr3_nt: TGCGCCAGCAGCGACCGGGACAGGGGGGACTATGGCTACACCTTC; cdr3_aa: CASSDRDRGDYGYTF
j_call: TRBJ1-1; clone_size: once; v_call: TRBV5-1; d_call: .; cdr3_nt: TGCGCCAGCAGCTTTGGGACGGCGAACACTGAAGCTTTCTTT; cdr3_aa: CASSFGTANTEAFF
j_call: TRBJ2-1; clone_size: .; v_call: TRBV28; d_call: .; cdr3_nt: TGTGCCAGCAAAGGAACAGGGTTGATTTACAATGAGCAGTTCTTC; cdr3_aa: CASKGTGLIYNEQFF
j_call: TRBJ2-1; clone_size: once; v_call: TRBV15; d_call: TRBD2; cdr3_nt: TGTGCCACCAGCAGAGATATCCAGGCTAGCGGGAGGGCCCCGGTCTTC; cdr3_aa: CATSRDIQASGRAPVF
j_call: TRBJ1-4; clone_size: .; v_call: TRBV27; d_call: .; cdr3_nt: TGTGCCAGCAGTCCCTACAGGAATGAAAAACTGTTTTTT; cdr3_aa: CASSPYRNEKLFF
j_call: TRBJ2-7; clone_size: .; v_call: TRBV28; d_call: .; cdr3_nt: TGTGCCAGCAGTAAACCGGGAACTGCCTCCTACGAGCAGTACTTC; cdr3_aa: CASSKPGTASYEQYF
j_call: TRBJ2-7; clone_size: few; v_call: TRBV7-2; d_call: .; cdr3_nt: TGTGCCAGCAGCTTAGCAATCTCCGAACTCTACGAGCAGTACTTC; cdr3_aa: CASSLAISELYEQYF
j_call: TRBJ2-1; clone_size: .; v_call: TRBV11-3; d_call: TRBD2; cdr3_nt: TGTGCCAGCAGCCCTGGACTAGCGGGAGTCTACAATGAGCAGTTCTTC; cdr3_aa: CASSPGLAGVYNEQFF
j_call: TRBJ2-7; clone_size: .; v_call: TRBV20-1; d_call: .; cdr3_nt: TGCAGTGCTGGAGAATTCTACGAGCAGTACTTC; cdr3_aa: CSAGEFYEQYF
j_call: TRBJ2-1; clone_size: .; v_call: TRBV5-1; d_call: TRBD2; cdr3_nt: TGCGCCAGCAGCCCCCTTCAACTAGCGAGTGAGCAGTTCTTC; cdr3_aa: CASSPLQLASEQFF
j_call: TRBJ2-7; clone_size: .; v_call: TRBV7-6; d_call: .; cdr3_nt: TGTGCCAGCAGCTTAGAAGGGCAGGGAGTCTCCTACGAGCAGTACTTC; cdr3_aa: CASSLEGQGVSYEQYF
j_call: TRBJ2-2; clone_size: .; v_call: TRBV7-2; d_call: .; cdr3_nt: TGTGCCAGCAGCCCCTCGGCCCTTTCGAACACCGGGGAGCTGTTTTTT; cdr3_aa: CASSPSALSNTGELFF
j_call: TRBJ2-5; clone_size: .; v_call: TRBV5-1; d_call: .; cdr3_nt: TGCGCCAGCAGCCCTCGGACCTGGGAGACCCAGTACTTC; cdr3_aa: CASSPRTWETQYF
j_call: TRBJ2-1; clone_size: .; v_call: TRBV27; d_call: TRBD1; cdr3_nt: TGTGCCAGCAGTTTTGACAGGGTACGGCAGTTCTTC; cdr3_aa: CASSFDRVRQFF
j_call: TRBJ2-2; clone_size: .; v_call: TRBV7-2; d_call: .; cdr3_nt: TGTGCCAGCAGCTTATTTCAGAACACCGGGGAGCTGTTTTTT; cdr3_aa: CASSLFQNTGELFF
j_call: TRBJ1-4; clone_size: once; v_call: TRBV25-1; d_call: TRBD1; cdr3_nt: TGTGCCAGCAGTGAATGGAACAGGGGAGGGGGAAAACTGTTTTTT; cdr3_aa: CASSEWNRGGGKLFF
j_call: TRBJ1-2; clone_size: .; v_call: TRBV6-5; d_call: TRBD1; cdr3_nt: TGTGCCAGCAGACTACAGGGGGCTGGTGGCTACACCTTC; cdr3_aa: CASRLQGAGGYTF
j_call: TRBJ1-3; clone_size: .; v_call: TRBV5-1; d_call: .; cdr3_nt: TGCGCCAGCAGCTTGGAGATTTCCAGAGCTGGAAACACCATATATTTT; cdr3_aa: CASSLEISRAGNTIYF
j_call: TRBJ2-6; clone_size: .; v_call: TRBV6-5; d_call: .; cdr3_nt: TGTGCCAGCAGTTACTGGTCCGGAACTGGGGCCAACGTCCTGACTTTC; cdr3_aa: CASSYWSGTGANVLTF
j_call: TRBJ2-7; clone_size: .; v_call: TRBV30; d_call: .; cdr3_nt: TGTGCCTGGAGTGGAGGGGTGAATTTTGGGCAGTACTTC; cdr3_aa: CAWSGGVNFGQYF
j_call: TRBJ2-5; clone_size: .; v_call: TRBV10-1; d_call: .; cdr3_nt: TGCGCCAGCAGTGAGAACCCAACAGGGACCCAGTACTTC; cdr3_aa: CASSENPTGTQYF